These 23 T cell receptor beta chains were sequenced from one sample in a study of control samples from healthy donors and cancer patients. TCRdb keeps only in-frame clones here, not all; method: immunoSEQ multiplex PCR. The sample lists some 22,000 clones; 80% to 90% were seen once. The sequenced material came from PBMCs. Source of these receptors: a man aged 55 to 70 with colorectal cancer.

The rearrangement uses TRBV18 and TRBJ1-6; maybe TRBD1 (5 bases). The germline gives CDR1 KGHSH, CDR2 LQKENI. This CDR3 is built from 16 residues. The germline V and J ends were trimmed by 2 bases and 8 bases, with 16 bases remaining between them. Here the CDR3 reads CASSPGRIRGDSPLHF. Written as DNA, the CDR3 is TGTGCCAGCTCACCAGGACGGATTAGGGGTGATTCACCCCTCCACTTT.

V gene TRBV25-1 combines with J gene TRBJ1-1; 8 bases are shared with TRBD1. With V trimmed by 5 bases and J by 4 bases, 6 bases remained unmatched. CDR1 and CDR2 from the germline V gene are MGHDK and SYGVNS. The CDR3 sequence is 14 residues long. For the CDR3, the DNA is TGTGCCAGCAGTCAGACAGGGGATGGCACTGAAGCTTTCTTT. Translating it yields CASSQTGDGTEAFF.

The chain employs TRBV25-1 and TRBJ2-2, with 7 bases lining up with TRBD2. V trimming: 3 bases; J trimming: 3 bases; junction bases outside the gene matches: 7. The CDR3 has 16 amino acids. Germline V gene data show CDR1 as MGHDK and CDR2 as SYGVNS. The CDR3 DNA sequence: TGTGCCAGCAGTGATGCCCAGCGGGGTTACACCGGGGAGCTGTTTTTT. It codes for CASSDAQRGYTGELFF.

As to this clone: At one boundary the junction diverges from the germline segment, which might be a read error. J is TRBJ1-2 and V is TRBV18; possible D gene TRBD1, 5 bases. CDR3 length: 14 amino acids. Germline lookup yields CDR1 KGHSH and CDR2 LQKENI. CDR3 amino acids: CAGSASGLLYGYTF. CDR3 nucleotide sequence: TGTGCCGGCTCCGCCTCGGGACTTCTCTATGGCTACACCTTC.

This chain joins TRBV5-1 and TRBJ2-3, with D unresolved. CDR1 and CDR2 (germline): SGHRS, YFSETQ. The CDR3 runs 16 residues. Trimming removed 0 bases at V and 0 bases at J, with 11 bases between. CDR3 protein: CASSLGQLLSTDTQYF. CDR3 DNA: TGCGCCAGCAGCTTGGGGCAACTCCTTAGCACAGATACGCAGTATTTT.

The chain joins TRBV10-1 to TRBJ2-1; D is possibly TRBD1 (6 bases). V shed 3 bases and J shed 3 bases, with 12 bases lying between them. CDR3 length: 15 residues. In germline, CDR1 is WNHNN, CDR2 SYGVQD (reference sequence). CDR3 sequence: CASSEAGDRYNEQFF. The CDR3 nucleotides are TGCGCCAGCAGTGAAGCAGGGGACCGCTACAATGAGCAGTTCTTC.

CDR3 in DNA: TGTGCCAGCGGGAGCTCCTATAATTCACCCCTCCACTTT. The encoded protein is CASGSSYNSPLHF. The V and J genes are TRBV6-5 and TRBJ1-6; D unclear. V lost 8 bases, J lost 0 bases, and 5 bases lay in between. Germline lookup yields CDR1 MNHEY and CDR2 SVGAGI. This CDR3 contains 13 residues.

V gene TRBV5-5 combines with J gene TRBJ1-1, with 9 bases lining up with TRBD1. Germline V gene sequence: CDR1 SGHKS, CDR2 YYEKEE (reference sequence). This CDR3 has 15 amino acids. The ends lost 0 bases at V and 3 bases at J; junction bases unmatched: 3. CDR3 region: CASSLGTGEYTEAFF. The CDR3 nucleotides are TGTGCCAGCAGCTTGGGGACAGGGGAATACACTGAAGCTTTCTTT.

The chain joins TRBV10-2 to TRBJ2-7; TRBD2 matches 7 bases. CDR1 is WSHSY, CDR2 SAAADI, per germline. This CDR3 is built from 18 residues. With 1 base clipped from V and 4 bases from J, the junction kept 16 bases outside the gene matches. The CDR3 region is CASSEWGVKTSRRYEQYV. Here the CDR3 DNA reads TGCGCCAGCAGTGAGTGGGGGGTAAAGACTAGCCGTAGATACGAGCAGTACGTC.

The CDR3 DNA sequence: TGTGCCAGCAGCGTAGGTAGGGAGGCGATACAAGAGACCCAGTACTTC. The encoded protein is CASSVGREAIQETQYF. The chain links TRBV9 to TRBJ2-5; D is perhaps TRBD2 (6 bases). Deletions cut 0 bases from V and 2 bases from J, with 14 bases between. The CDR3 covers 16 residues. From germline, CDR1 is SGDLS and CDR2 YYNGEE.

This clone was detected only once. The chain uses TRBV11-2 and TRBJ1-1; D is undetermined. V lost 5 bases, J lost 6 bases, and 25 bases lay in between. There are 17 residues in the CDR3. Germline V gives CDR1 SGHAT, CDR2 FQNNGV. The CDR3 loop reads CASSALLTPSREAEAFF. The DNA for the CDR3 is TGTGCCAGCAGCGCGTTATTGACCCCCAGTAGGGAGGCTGAAGCTTTCTTT. Together with reference TRBV11-2 and TRBJ1-1, the CDR3 gives the full variable domain: EAGVAQSPRYKIIEKRQSVAFWCNPISGHATLYWYQQILGQGPKLLIQFQNNGVVDDSQLPKDRFSAERLKGVDSTLKIQPAKLEDSAVYLCASSALLTPSREAEAFFGQGTRLTVV.

The V call is TRBV24-1, the J call TRBJ2-5; 9 nucleotides align to TRBD1. Germline CDR1 and CDR2: KGHDR and SFDVKD. The V segment lost 2 bases and the J segment 5 bases; nucleotides outside the gene matches: 5. CDR3 length: 15 residues. CDR3 residues: CATSDWKTGGETQYF. Here the CDR3 DNA reads TGTGCCACCAGTGATTGGAAGACAGGGGGGGAGACCCAGTACTTC.

The CDR3 reads CASSFSMRAFF. Here the CDR3 DNA reads TGTGCCAGCAGCTTTTCGATGAGGGCTTTCTTT. The J gene is TRBJ1-1, the V gene TRBV11-2; no firm D call. Trimming left V 3 bases short and J 11 bases short, with 10 bases between. The germline V gene encodes CDR1 SGHAT and CDR2 FQNNGV. CDR3 length: 11 residues. Together with reference TRBV11-2 and TRBJ1-1, the CDR3 gives the full variable domain: EAGVAQSPRYKIIEKRQSVAFWCNPISGHATLYWYQQILGQGPKLLIQFQNNGVVDDSQLPKDRFSAERLKGVDSTLKIQPAKLEDSAVYLCASSFSMRAFFGQGTRLTVV.

This clone was recorded once. This chain connects TRBV6-4 to TRBJ1-2, with D unclear. Trimming cost V 4 bases and J 4 bases, with 16 bases left between them. CDR1 and CDR2 from the germline V gene are MRHNA and SNTAGT. The CDR3 is 15 residues long. The CDR3 DNA reads TGTGCCAGCAGTGCCTCGATCCTAACCCCCTATGGCTACACCTTC. Its protein product is CASSASILTPYGYTF.

This chain links TRBV25-1 with TRBJ1-5; possible D gene TRBD1, 5 bases. The CDR3 loop spans 13 amino acids. CDR1 MGHDK and CDR2 SYGVNS come from the germline V gene. The V gene lost 3 bases and the J gene lost 6 bases, with 9 bases spanning the gap. The CDR3 loop reads CASSEQGSQPQHF. CDR3 nucleotide sequence: TGTGCCAGCAGTGAGCAGGGTAGTCAGCCCCAGCATTTT. The variable domain in full, with the rest retrieved from reference TRBV25-1 and TRBJ1-5, is EADIYQTPRYLVIGTGKKITLECSQTMGHDKMYWYQQDPGMELHLIHYSYGVNSTEKGDLSSESTVSRIRTEHFPLTLESARPSHTSQYLCASSEQGSQPQHFGDGTRLSIL.

The gene calls are TRBV29-1 and TRBJ1-4; 9 bases are a match to TRBD1. This CDR3 contains 15 residues. Germline CDR1 and CDR2: SQVTM and ANQGSEA. V was pared by 5 bases and J by 4 bases, with 8 bases of the junction left unmatched. The CDR3 coding sequence is TGCAGCGTTAACCAGGGGGGACAGGGTAATGAAAAACTGTTTTTT. It codes for CSVNQGGQGNEKLFF.

The chain combines TRBV29-1 with TRBJ1-4; a possible D gene is TRBD1 (5 bases). The CDR3 spans 12 residues. Per the germline V gene, CDR1 is SQVTM and CDR2 is ANQGSEA. V lost 4 bases, J lost 6 bases, and 9 bases lay in between. CDR3 in amino acids: CSVARGDEKLFF. The CDR3 DNA sequence: TGCAGCGTTGCCAGAGGGGATGAAAAACTGTTTTTT.

The rearrangement links TRBV12-3 or TRBV12-4 to TRBJ2-2; the D call may be TRBD1 or TRBD2 (5 bases each). V lost 7 bases, J lost 3 bases, and 9 bases lay in between. This CDR3 comprises 13 residues. The CDR3, as DNA: TGTGCCAGCACTGGGACGTACACCGGGGAGCTGTTTTTT. It encodes CASTGTYTGELFF.

The CDR3 loop is CASSGAGGSYEQYF. CDR3 nucleotides: TGTGCCAGCAGCGGCGCGGGGGGTTCCTACGAGCAGTACTTC. The chain couples TRBV5-4 to TRBJ2-7, with 8 positions matching TRBD2. There are 14 residues in the CDR3. CDR1 and CDR2 from the germline V gene are SGHNT and YYREEE (reference sequence). V lost 4 bases and J lost 1; bases outside the gene matches: 4.

V is TRBV6-5 and J is TRBJ1-2; the match to TRBD1 covers 7 bases. From germline, CDR1 is MNHEY and CDR2 SVGAGI. Trimming cost V 7 bases and J 8 bases; bases outside gene matches: 7. The CDR3 runs to 12 residues. The CDR3 nucleotides read TGTGCCAGCACCCCGGACAGGAACGGCTACACCTTC. The encoded protein is CASTPDRNGYTF.

J is TRBJ2-1 and V is TRBV15; D is ambiguous. This CDR3 has 12 amino acids. CDR1 is LNHNV, CDR2 YYDKDF, per germline (reference sequence). V was pared by 5 bases and J by 7 bases, with 9 bases between. The CDR3 DNA reads as TGTGCCACCAGCCCCCTGGGAAATGAGCAGTTCTTC. It is translated as CATSPLGNEQFF.

This chain uses TRBV4-1 with TRBJ2-1, with a possible D match to TRBD1 (5 bases). Germline V gene lookup returns CDR1 MGHRA and CDR2 YSYEKL. The CDR3 runs 13 residues. Trimming removed 1 base from V and 5 bases from J, with 6 bases in between. The CDR3 DNA is TGCGCCAGCAGCCAAGGACAGCACAATGAGCAGTTCTTC. Protein: CASSQGQHNEQFF.

The chain links TRBV10-3 to TRBJ1-1, with TRBD1 identical over 8 bases. With 4 bases clipped from V and 4 bases from J, the junction kept 2 bases outside the gene matches. The V gene's germline CDR1 is ENHRY and CDR2 SYGVKD. This CDR3 spans 13 amino acids. In DNA form, the CDR3 reads TGTGCCATCAGTGTACAGGGGGTCACTGAAGCTTTCTTT. Amino acid sequence: CAISVQGVTEAFF.